This T cell receptor beta chain stems from a study of CD8+ T cells in alopecia areata listed by TCRdb under 2018. General notes on the study: The treated patients took part in an open-label pilot trial in which moderate-to-severe alopecia areata was treated with oral tofacitinib at 5 to 10 mg twice daily. Tofacitinib was given for 6 to 18 months, followed by 6 months of follow-up off drug to assess delayed response and recurrence. Disease severity in treated patients was measured with the SALT score, which quantifies the percentage of affected scalp surface area. In both human patients and the C3H/HeJ mouse model, the study applied high-throughput TCRbeta sequencing to look at T cell clonal expansion in alopecia areata. On the human side, TCRbeta sequencing was run on scalp tissue and on sorted CD4+ and CD8+ peripheral blood T cells from healthy controls and from alopecia areata patients with either patchy or totalis/universalis disease. Biopsies were taken from tofacitinib-treated patients at baseline and again at 4 and 24 weeks into treatment, and several of those patients also had a later scalp biopsy. Clonality in the scalp was compared among normal scalp (n=4), patchy alopecia areata scalp (n=8), and alopecia totalis/universalis scalp (n=8). The RNA source kit depended on sample type: the PAXgene miRNA kit for fixed scalp, the miRNeasy kit for PBMCs, and the RNeasy kit for mouse skin. Amplification of TCRbeta CDR3 regions was done by immunoSEQ multiplex PCR using 35 Vbeta forward primers and 13 Jbeta reverse primers.

The library was generated by the immunoSEQ multiplex PCR assay. RNA was extracted from all samples and reverse transcribed into cDNA as template for TCR sequencing. SuperScript III was used to make first-strand cDNA, primed with a 2:1 mix of oligo-dT and random hexamers. Amplification bias was assessed with a synthetic immune receptor repertoire, and residual bias was removed computationally. From the authors' description of their analysis: Raw reads were preprocessed to remove errors, and CDR3 was defined by IMGT conventions from the conserved cysteine to phenylalanine. To get clonality, Shannon entropy was normalized by log2 of the number of productive unique TCRs and the result was subtracted from 1. Scalp TCRbeta sequences were cross-referenced with sorted blood CD4 and CD8 repertoires so that the CD4 or CD8 identity of scalp clones could be inferred. The source is immuneACCESS, and TCRdb retained only in-frame sequences with V and J called. Part of the clones is not carried over; for the studies checked, unresolved V genes explain less than half of this, and the remainder is unexplained. That table gives V, J and clone size, and the DNA gave D and trimming. The sample contains 210,000 or so clones, approximately 72% of them found a single time. The leading ten clones occupy more than 0.95% of the sample.

Inclusive of the bounding cysteine and phenylalanine, the CDR3 is 14 residues long. The DNA shown is the 42-base CDR3, in frame from base 1. From a lookup of the germline V gene, CDR1 and CDR2 are SGHTA and FQGNSA. The V end loses 5 bases and the J end loses 10 bases, and a stretch of 20 bases separates them. On the study overall, not on this receptor specifically: Higher clonality and more expanded CD8+ clones were observed in lesional scalp than in normal scalp, particularly in alopecia totalis/universalis, a finding suggestive of antigenic drive. Unlike mouse skin, which is dominated by gammadelta T cells, normal human skin has resident alphabeta T cells that are also sequenced, and this complicates analysis of the scalp TCR repertoire. Because the treated cohort was small and included a single nonresponder, larger studies are needed to assess links between baseline CD8+ expansion and response. TCR sequences shared between patients were less clear than in mice, possibly partly because of HLA diversity in the patient population. Tofacitinib significantly lowered scalp clonality and the number of expanded CD8+ clones among the top 100 scalp clones. During tofacitinib treatment, many expanded lesional clones stuck around in both scalp and blood, and this persistence may partly explain why relapse happens after treatment is stopped.

Of note for this clone: Its antigen is not yet known. Per-base qualities were not stored, and no clone one base away is much larger.

The treatment or condition label, read with the paper, signifies: oral pan-JAK inhibitor, 5-10 mg twice daily. From alopecia areata patients, peripheral blood was collected along with lesional scalp punch biopsies. PBMCs were separated by density centrifugation and stained for CD3, CD4 and CD8, after which CD4+ and CD8+ T cells were sorted on a FACSAria. Recombination joined TRBV7-2 with TRBJ1-1, and perhaps TRBD1 as D gene, on 5 matching bases. Sequenced here: CD4+ T cells sorted from blood, sampled at approximately week 42, from a patient treated with tofacitinib. This sequence was found in a human donor with alopecia areata. The CDR3: CASSQGTGSLGAFF. In nucleotides, the sequence is TGTGCCAGCAGCCAAGGGACGGGGTCTTTGGGAGCTTTCTTT.